This T cell receptor (beta chain) was captured by sequencing in a study of cytomegalovirus exposure and HLA in healthy donors (dated by TCRdb to 2016 to 2017). Broadly, across the study: An earlier analysis of roughly 630 of the donors reported approximately 290 Gb of sequence data and 100 million to 140 million unique TCR beta sequences from roughly 200 million T cells. An early release covering roughly 600 HLA-typed donors comprised about 310 gigabases of sequencing data and around 80 million unique TCR sequences. Of the roughly 400 genotyped donors, more than 75% were placed in the genetic ancestry cluster associated with self-reported Caucasian donors. The study was designed to test whether signatures of past pathogen exposure could be identified by cataloging public T cell receptors. The study used immunosequencing to profile the T cell repertoires of around 600 subjects and linked those repertoires to cytomegalovirus serostatus. Along with the roughly 710-subject first cohort, a separate validation cohort of over a hundred different subjects was used. High-throughput TCR immunosequencing, statistical association of individual TCRs with disease status, and machine learning were combined to predict cytomegalovirus infection status. A later analysis re-examined previously published TCR beta repertoires from 600 to 700 donors and added high-resolution HLA genotyping to investigate patterns of TCR occurrence. Rather than drawing on any new phenotypic data, the later analysis identified candidate immune exposures from TCR beta sequences and the way those sequences occurred across donors. An earlier analysis of some 500 of the donors used high-throughput TCR beta sequencing to judge whether each TCR beta V gene segment behaved as functional or pseudogenic. Donor age, sex, ethnicity and CMV serostatus were compiled together with the repertoire data. In a later genetic analysis, genome-wide SNP genotypes for about three fifths of the roughly 670 donors were used, and that subset was treated as a discovery cohort. Every discovery cohort repertoire had been produced on one sequencing platform. Both class I and class II loci were covered by HLA typing, at four-digit resolution. The number of typed donors differed by locus: about 629-630 for A, B, C, DRB1 and DQB1; some 540 for DQA1; 606 for DPA1; and roughly 450 for DPB1. Roughly 5 DR-DQ haplotypes were treated as single units for association and clustering because of strong linkage in the cohort. Across 300 to 400 genotyped donors of the cohort, an average of about 250,000 unique TCR beta nucleotide sequences per donor were sequenced, and roughly 18% of those sequences were non-productive. Points the paper makes about the study in general: In the study, about 150 TCR beta chains were listed as associated with cytomegalovirus. Assigning TCR associations to individual alleles was difficult when HLA alleles, especially DR and DQ, strongly co-occurred. Cytomegalovirus status was reported to be diagnosed by the classifier with high specificity and sensitivity in both the original and validation cohorts. A further reported finding was that TCR beta sequences accurately predicted the HLA-A and HLA-B alleles for most subjects in the first cohort. Correlated functional status among segregating V segments might be attributable to linkage disequilibrium, but an unknown experimental factor could not be ruled out. A few of the identified cytomegalovirus-associated TCR beta chains were confirmed in vitro to be specific for cytomegalovirus antigens. Because the 87-base-pair reads could not distinguish some IMGT-functional V segments, including TRBV6-2 and TRBV6-3, those segments were excluded. A later analysis found that TCR association rates varied across HLA loci, with DRB1 alleles showing the most associated TCRs and HLA-C alleles the fewest. CMV serostatus was the only immune exposure information available for the cohort. In a later analysis, most CMV-associated TCR beta chains were found to appear HLA-restricted, with HLA associations seemingly driven largely by CMV exposure. Only TCR beta chains were sequenced in this cohort, and the absence of alpha or paired-chain data limited detectable features. Most TCR sequences were observed very rarely across donors, whereas some public TCRs were present in many individuals. Sequencing depth was assumed to be roughly uniform across donors in the presence/absence analyses, though that assumption may not hold. In an earlier analysis of some 550 of the donors, most TCR beta V segments were observed in productive rearrangements about 87% or about 30% of the time, broadly matching IMGT annotations. In a later analysis, HLA-associated TCR beta chains showed more clonal expansion and lower generation probabilities than non-associated chains that were equally common. An association between a missense DCLRE1C variant and V-gene and J-gene trimming of TCR beta chains was found in a later genetic analysis and replicated in an independent cohort. A later analysis associated 15,000 or so TCR beta sequences with specific HLA alleles at a false discovery rate of 0.05. According to a later genetic analysis, donors in an Asian-associated ancestry cluster had fewer N-insertions in productive TCRs than the approximately 650-donor mean. Because HLA typing was missing for some donors at each locus, association tests included only the typed subset. The sequencing pipeline was judged likely to have produced a cluster of highly shared sequence variants as a technical artifact. The authors suggested that the approach could potentially be generalized to other disease states and immunological phenotypes. Because counts were too low, roughly 16 rarely observed V segments, including chromosome 9 orphons, were left out of the earlier analysis of over 550 of the donors. A later analysis reported that several top co-occurrence clusters appeared linked to parvovirus B19, influenza, CMV and Epstein-Barr virus.

Trimming removed 6 bases from V and 0 bases from J, leaving 10 bases between the germline ends. CDR1 and CDR2, per the germline V gene, are MNHNS and SASEGT. The CDR3 covers 14 residues, taking in both the cysteine and the phenylalanine. Just the 42-base CDR3 DNA is kept, in frame starting at base 1. The cohort comprised some 680 healthy bone marrow donors. Cohort members were all nominally healthy when sampled, although unrecorded immune exposures were likely present. The donor was CMV seronegative and belonged to the group of over 300 seronegative cohort members. A peripheral blood sample was collected from each donor, and TCR beta sequencing was performed on peripheral blood mononuclear cells. The Qiagen DNeasy Blood Extraction Kit was used to extract genomic DNA from the blood cell samples. Libraries were made using the immunoSEQ multiplex PCR assay. For the multiplex PCR, a mixture combining 60 forward primers for TCR Vbeta segments and 13 reverse primers for TCR Jbeta segments was used. A multiplex PCR assay on genomic DNA amplified the CDR3 region of rearranged TCR beta genes. The amplified TCR beta libraries were sequenced on the Illumina HiSeq System as 87-base-pair reads. Per the source publication's procedure: In a later analysis, some 80 million unique TCR beta chains were counted across the 500 to 850 repertoires, and around 11 million of these chains were shared by at least two donors. A nearest-neighbor algorithm error-corrected the raw reads and collapsed the reads into unique sequences, merging closely related sequences to remove PCR and sequencing errors. Alignment of CDR3 sequences to IMGT reference sequences was used to assign V, D and J gene segments. Each retained sequence needed at least a six-nucleotide match to both a V gene segment and a J gene segment. A rearrangement counted as productive if the CDR3 had no stop codons and remained in frame with V and J, and every other rearrangement counted as non-productive. Following IMGT convention, CDR3 was defined as the stretch from the second conserved V-encoded cysteine to the conserved J-encoded phenylalanine. In an earlier analysis of approximately 500 of the donors, sequences lacking an unambiguous match to a single V gene segment were excluded. An earlier analysis of 500 to 700 of the donors classified V segments as functional when productive rearrangements were above 56.7% and as segregating when the standard deviation between donors was above 5%. A statistical classification framework was built for diagnosing cytomegalovirus status from the catalog of TCR beta chain sequences. V and J gene assignment, in a later analysis, came from comparing TCR nucleotide sequences with IMGT/GENE-DB human TR gene sequences. A later analysis assigned CDR3 sequences and most-parsimonious VDJ recombination scenarios with the TCRdist pipeline. In a later analysis, every TCR beta chain was defined by the combination of its CDR3 amino acid sequence and its V-gene family, and reads without a unique V-gene family were dropped. To address suspected cross-contamination and a sequencing artifact, a later analysis removed under 600 highly shared, low-generation-probability nucleotide sequences. In a later analysis, a clonal expansion index was calculated for each public chain from normalized within-repertoire ranks of inferred template counts. In a later analysis, generation probabilities were computed using a VDJ recombination model fitted to out-of-frame rearrangements, and the results were checked against IGoR. A later analysis scored TCR-TCR, TCR-HLA and TCR-CMV co-occurrence with hypergeometric tests, applying a repertoire-size bias correction to TCR pairs. To estimate false discovery rates, a later analysis permuted the HLA or CMV assignments 20 times. In a later analysis, co-occurring TCRs were grouped using DBSCAN, with TCRdist sequence similarity added in when clustering inside HLA-allele-positive subsets. Repertoires with fewer than 30,000 or more than 120,000 public chains, plus five repertoires with anomalous nucleotide sharing, were excluded from co-occurrence clustering. Sourced from immuneACCESS, this table was stored by TCRdb with only in-frame sequences that have V and J called. A share of the clones is absent; for the studies checked, an unresolved V gene accounts for under half, and the remainder has no known explanation. For V, J and clone size, that table is used; D and trimming come from the DNA. The table for this sample lists some 97,000 clones; 65% to 90% of them were counted only once. In total, the top ten clones hold 1.2% of the sample.

A remark on this clone: It lacks a known antigen. No base quality information exists; no much larger clone differs at one position.

This sequence originates from a woman between 18 and 29 years old in good health and CMV-seronegative. The chain employs TRBV6-1 and TRBJ2-3; no D gene call is confident. The specimen was PBMCs. At the DNA level, the sequence is TGTGCCAGCAGAGCTGAACCTAGCACAGATACGCAGTATTTT. Its amino acids are CASRAEPSTDTQYF.